The 19 T cell receptor beta chains presented below share a single source sample, sequenced in a study of breast tumors, draining lymph nodes, adjacent tissues. TCRdb processed the multiplex PCR reads anew with MiXCR; each CDR3 protein has one entry. The sample shows roughly 70,000 distinct CDR3 sequences, around two fifths of them seen only once. Sequenced input: breast tumor tissue. The source is a female donor with breast cancer. Some clones in this sample may be carry-over from other donors' samples.

This clonotype was detected many times. The chain has TRBV9 and TRBJ2-4, with 7 bases fitting TRBD1. The CDR3 length is 15 residues. V lost 4 bases and J lost 8; bases outside the gene matches: 12. From germline, CDR1 is SGDLS and CDR2 YYNGEE. CDR3: CASSLLTGSGDIQYF. CDR3 DNA: TGTGCCAGCAGCCTCCTGACAGGGAGTGGGGACATTCAGTACTTC. The whole variable domain, filled in from reference TRBV9 and TRBJ2-4, reads DSGVTQTPKHLITATGQRVTLRCSPRSGDLSVYWYQQSLDQGLQFLIQYYNGEERAKGNILERFSAQQFPDLHSELNLSSLELGDSALYFCASSLLTGSGDIQYFGAGTRLSVL.

This clonotype ranks as medium-sized (0.01 to 0.1%). One end of the junction fails to match germline, which may point to a read error. The chain links TRBV7-7 to TRBJ2-5; either TRBD1 or TRBD2 may fit D (5 bases each). The CDR3 contains 14 residues. Germline V lookup: CDR1 SSHAT, CDR2 FNYEAQ (reference sequence). In nucleotides, the CDR3 is TGTGCTAGCAGCTTAGGATTGGGGACCGAGACCCAGTACTTC. It specifies CASSLGLGTETQYF.

This clonotype occurred many times. The rearrangement uses TRBV6-1 and TRBJ1-6, with no clear D. V was cut by 6 bases and J by 7 bases, with 13 bases left in between. The V gene's germline CDR1 is MNHNS and CDR2 SASEGT. The CDR3 totals 14 residues. In nucleotides, the CDR3 is TGTGCCAGCAGGACGGACCCGGGGAATTCACCCCTCCACTTT. Its protein product is CASRTDPGNSPLHF.

Regarding this clonotype: A much larger clone sits a single nucleotide away, making a read error possible. V gene TRBV20-1 combines with J gene TRBJ2-1, with D hard to call. The CDR3 length is 15 residues. V dropped 6 bases and J dropped 9 bases, with 24 bases sitting between them. CDR1 and CDR2 from the germline V gene are DFQATT and SNEGSKA (reference sequence). In DNA form, the CDR3 reads TGCAGTGCCAGCACCACTGGCAGAAGCCTCAGTGAGCAGTTCTTC. Its protein is CSASTTGRSLSEQFF.

The sample holds many counts of this clonotype. The CDR3 DNA reads TGTGCCAGCAGTCTACACGGGACAGGGAACTATGGCTACACCTTC. Its translation: CASSLHGTGNYGYTF. J is TRBJ1-2 and V is TRBV6-2 or TRBV6-3, with TRBD1 matching over 9 bases. The J segment lost 2 bases and the V segment lost 5 bases, leaving 6 bases of the junction unmatched. Germline V CDR1 and CDR2: MNHEY, SVGEGT. The CDR3 sequence is 15 residues long.

The V call is TRBV29-1, the J call TRBJ2-7, with 11 bases lining up with TRBD2. The CDR3 extends over 15 amino acids. Germline lookup yields CDR1 SQVTM and CDR2 ANQGSEA. With 4 bases clipped from V and 1 base from J, the junction kept 6 bases outside the gene matches. The CDR3 is CSVAVGTSGSYEQYF. CDR3 nucleotides: TGCAGCGTTGCAGTTGGGACTAGCGGATCCTACGAGCAGTACTTC.

This clonotype appeared a single time. The genes are TRBV29-1 and TRBJ1-4; D may be TRBD1 (6 bases). Germline V gives CDR1 SQVTM, CDR2 ANQGSEA. This CDR3 spans 13 amino acids. The germline V and J ends were trimmed by 3 bases and 12 bases, with 17 bases remaining between them. The CDR3 sequence: CSVELAGEWQLFF. As DNA, the CDR3 is TGCAGCGTTGAGCTTGCAGGGGAGTGGCAACTGTTTTTT.

This rearrangement joins TRBV5-6 to TRBJ1-6; 11 bases map to TRBD1. Trimming took 7 bases from V and 4 from J; bases not matched to a gene: 1. The CDR3 runs 14 residues. CDR1 is SGHDT and CDR2 is YYEEEE in the germline V gene. CDR3 coding DNA: TGTGCCAGCGGACAGGGGGCGTATAATTCACCCCTCCACTTT. It codes for CASGQGAYNSPLHF. Together with reference TRBV5-6 and TRBJ1-6, the CDR3 gives the full variable domain: DAGVTQSPTHLIKTRGQQVTLRCSPKSGHDTVSWYQQALGQGPQFIFQYYEEEERQRGNFPDRFSGHQFPNYSSELNVNALLLGDSALYLCASGQGAYNSPLHFGNGTRLTVT.

This clonotype was seen many times. The CDR3 DNA reads as TGTGCCAGCAGCTCGACAGGGGACTATGGCTACACCTTC. This gives the protein CASSSTGDYGYTF. The rearrangement uses TRBV7-9 and TRBJ1-2; 8 bases fit TRBD1. The CDR3 is made up of 13 amino acids. Per the germline V gene, CDR1 is SEHNR and CDR2 is FQNEAQ (reference sequence). Unmatched junction bases numbered 1, after V lost 4 bases and J lost 3 bases.

This clonotype was counted a single time. The conserved final phenylalanine or tryptophan is absent from the CDR3, which likely points to a read error. The chain links TRBV7-2 to TRBJ2-5; either TRBD1 or TRBD2 may fit D (7 bases each). The CDR3 contains 14 residues. The germline CDR1 and CDR2 sequences are SGHTA and FQGNSA. Deletions cut 5 bases from V and 5 bases from J, with 15 bases between. The CDR3 bases are TGTGCCAGCAGCCAGAGACAGGGAGGGGAGACCCAGTACCTC. Translation gives CASSQRQGGETQYL.

As regards this clonotype: Sequence at one end of the junction differs from germline and may be a read error. V is TRBV24-1 and J is TRBJ2-3; weak D call: TRBD2 (5 bases). Germline CDR1 reads KGHDR; CDR2 reads SFDVKD. CDR3 size: 15 residues. The CDR3 nucleotides read TGTGCCACCAGCCCTGCGACGGGGTTCACAGATACGCAGTTTTTT. Its protein is CATSPATGFTDTQFF.

J is TRBJ1-2 and V is TRBV9; 9 bases match TRBD1. The V gene end was trimmed by 3 bases and the J gene end by 4 bases; junction bases not matched to a gene: 4. This CDR3 is built from 14 residues. Germline lookup yields CDR1 SGDLS and CDR2 YYNGEE. Here the CDR3 DNA reads TGTGCCAGCAGCGCCGGACAGGGGACCTATGGCTACACCTTC. This gives the protein CASSAGQGTYGYTF.

This clonotype was seen ten or more times. The V and J genes are TRBV20-1 and TRBJ1-2, with TRBD1 matching 8 bases. CDR3 length: 14 amino acids. The germline V gene encodes CDR1 DFQATT and CDR2 SNEGSKA (reference sequence). V was clipped by 3 bases and J by 6 bases; unmatched bases: 9. The CDR3, as DNA: TGCAGTGCTAGTAGAGGGGGGACAGGCGATGGCTACACCTTC. Its translation: CSASRGGTGDGYTF.

The sample holds many counts of this clonotype. This rearrangement joins TRBV7-8 to TRBJ1-2; D is undetermined. CDR1 and CDR2 from the germline V gene are SGHVS and FQNEAQ. CDR3 size: 16 residues. Trimming removed 8 bases at V and 5 bases at J, with 24 bases between. CDR3 protein: CASLAGVGSIRYGYTF. In nucleotides, the CDR3 is TGTGCCAGCCTCGCGGGTGTGGGATCAATCCGATATGGCTACACCTTC.

Of note for this clonotype: The junction and the germline gene differ at one end; a read error may be behind it. The chain has TRBV6-4 and TRBJ2-7, with 14 bases aligning to TRBD2. Germline V gene sequence: CDR1 MRHNA, CDR2 SNTAGT. The CDR3 spans 17 residues. CDR3 sequence: CARPRDGTSGSSHEQYF. The CDR3 DNA is TGTGCCAGACCCCGGGACGGGACTAGCGGGAGCTCCCACGAGCAGTACTTC.

This clonotype has a single count. This chain connects TRBV20-1 to TRBJ2-7; the D call may be TRBD1 or TRBD2 (5 bases each). Germline values: CDR1 DFQATT, CDR2 SNEGSKA (reference sequence). V shed 1 base and J shed 3 bases, with 13 bases lying between them. The CDR3 runs 14 residues. CDR3 in DNA: TGCAGTGCTAGAGCACAGGATGGGAGCTACGAGCAGTACTTC. Protein product: CSARAQDGSYEQYF.

The genes are TRBV29-1 and TRBJ1-4; weak D call: TRBD1 (6 bases). CDR1 is SQVTM and CDR2 is ANQGSEA in the germline V gene. V gave up 8 bases and J gave up 5 bases, with 24 bases separating them. CDR3 length: 16 amino acids. The CDR3 sequence: CSTTGQYRSYNEKLFF. CDR3 nucleotides: TGCAGCACTACAGGGCAGTACCGCTCCTACAATGAAAAACTGTTTTTT.

This clonotype has ten or more counts. The chain recombines TRBV20-1 with TRBJ2-7; possibly TRBD2 for D (6 bases). This CDR3 region has 14 residues. Germline V gene sequence: CDR1 DFQATT, CDR2 SNEGSKA (reference sequence). V was clipped by 6 bases and J by 3 bases, with 18 bases between them. The DNA of the CDR3 is TGCAGTGCGGGTAGGACGGGCGGGGACTACGAGCAGTACTTC. It is translated as CSAGRTGGDYEQYF.

The V call is TRBV7-8, the J call TRBJ1-1, with D hard to call. Germline V lookup: CDR1 SGHVS, CDR2 FQNEAQ. The V gene lost 2 bases and the J gene lost 4 bases, with 8 bases spanning the gap. The CDR3 is 13 amino acids. DNA for the CDR3: TGTGCCAGCAGCTTATCGTGGATCACTGAAGCTTTCTTT. Its protein is CASSLSWITEAFF.